Included here is one T cell receptor beta chain sequence, with context. The method was immunoSEQ multiplex PCR; TCRdb's version includes in-frame clones alone and lacks a portion of them. The sample carries around 250,000 clones, just under 85% recorded once. This record comes from a study of blood T cell repertoires in COVID-19. V was pared by 8 bases and J by 6 bases, with 20 bases between. The CDR3 contains 15 residues. Germline V gives CDR1 LGHNA, CDR2 YNFKEQ. Those who participated ranged in age from roughly 18 to 90 years and resided in about two dozen US areas. This TCR derives from a man in his forties who had recovered from COVID-19. V and J are TRBV4-2 and TRBJ2-1, with D unresolved. Input material: PBMCs or T cells enriched from blood (not recorded which). The CDR3 DNA reads TGTGCCAGCCTCCCTCGAGCTACCGAACTCAATGAGCAGTTCTTC. It codes for CASLPRATELNEQFF.